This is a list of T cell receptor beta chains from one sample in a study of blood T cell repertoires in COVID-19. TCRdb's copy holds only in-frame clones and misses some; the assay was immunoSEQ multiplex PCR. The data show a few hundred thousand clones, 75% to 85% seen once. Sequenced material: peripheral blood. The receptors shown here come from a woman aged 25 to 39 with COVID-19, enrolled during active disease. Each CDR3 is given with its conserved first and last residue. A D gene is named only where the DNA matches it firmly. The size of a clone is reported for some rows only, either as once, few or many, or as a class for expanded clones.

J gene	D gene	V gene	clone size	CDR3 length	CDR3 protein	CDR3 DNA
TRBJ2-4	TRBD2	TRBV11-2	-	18	CASSSLAGGNRAKNIQYF	TGTGCCAGCAGCTCCTTAGCGGGAGGTAATCGGGCCAAAAACATTCAGTACTTC
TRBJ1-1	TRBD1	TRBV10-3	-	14	CAISDIGGTTEAFF	TGTGCCATCAGTGATATAGGGGGCACAACTGAAGCTTTCTTT
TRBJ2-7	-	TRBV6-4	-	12	CASSGPGDEQYF	TGTGCCAGCAGTGGACCAGGGGACGAGCAGTACTTC
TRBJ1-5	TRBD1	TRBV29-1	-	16	CSATYGGTGSNQPQHF	TGCAGCGCTACGTACGGGGGGACAGGAAGCAATCAGCCCCAGCATTTT
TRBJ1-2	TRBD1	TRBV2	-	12	CASRGQVYGYTF	TGTGCCAGCAGGGGACAGGTTTATGGCTACACCTTC
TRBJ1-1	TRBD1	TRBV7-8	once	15	CASSLGGGMNTEAFF	TGTGCCAGCAGCTTAGGAGGGGGCATGAACACTGAAGCTTTCTTT
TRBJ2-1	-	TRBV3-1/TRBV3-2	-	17	CASSQGPRQGINNEQFF	TGTGCCAGCAGCCAAGGGCCTAGGCAGGGGATAAACAATGAGCAGTTCTTC
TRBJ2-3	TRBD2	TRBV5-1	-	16	CASSPQLAGGPDTQYF	TGCGCCAGCAGCCCACAACTAGCGGGAGGCCCAGATACGCAGTATTTT
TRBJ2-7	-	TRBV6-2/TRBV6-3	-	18	CASSYSSWWDFPFYEQYF	TGTGCCAGCAGTTACTCGAGTTGGTGGGACTTCCCCTTTTACGAGCAGTACTTC
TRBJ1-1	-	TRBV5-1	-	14	CASSLEGANTEAFF	TGCGCCAGCAGCTTGGAAGGAGCCAACACTGAAGCTTTCTTT
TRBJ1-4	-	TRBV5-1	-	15	CASSLDGEGLEKLFF	TGCGCCAGCAGCTTGGACGGGGAGGGGCTCGAAAAACTGTTTTTT
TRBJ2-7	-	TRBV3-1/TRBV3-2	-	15	CASSQDPTRLYEQYF	TGTGCCAGCAGCCAAGATCCCACCCGACTCTACGAGCAGTACTTC
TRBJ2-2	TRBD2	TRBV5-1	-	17	CASRPLAGGPVTGELFF	TGCGCCAGCAGGCCCCTCGCGGGGGGGCCGGTCACCGGGGAGCTGTTTTTT
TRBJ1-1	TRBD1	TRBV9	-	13	CASSVEGTGEAFF	TGTGCCAGCAGCGTAGAAGGGACAGGTGAAGCTTTCTTT
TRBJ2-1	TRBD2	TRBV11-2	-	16	CASSLVRLAGYNEQFF	TGTGCCAGCAGCTTAGTGAGACTAGCGGGGTACAATGAGCAGTTCTTC
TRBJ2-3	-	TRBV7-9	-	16	CASSAFDFADADTQYF	TGTGCCAGCAGCGCCTTTGACTTCGCCGATGCAGATACGCAGTATTTT